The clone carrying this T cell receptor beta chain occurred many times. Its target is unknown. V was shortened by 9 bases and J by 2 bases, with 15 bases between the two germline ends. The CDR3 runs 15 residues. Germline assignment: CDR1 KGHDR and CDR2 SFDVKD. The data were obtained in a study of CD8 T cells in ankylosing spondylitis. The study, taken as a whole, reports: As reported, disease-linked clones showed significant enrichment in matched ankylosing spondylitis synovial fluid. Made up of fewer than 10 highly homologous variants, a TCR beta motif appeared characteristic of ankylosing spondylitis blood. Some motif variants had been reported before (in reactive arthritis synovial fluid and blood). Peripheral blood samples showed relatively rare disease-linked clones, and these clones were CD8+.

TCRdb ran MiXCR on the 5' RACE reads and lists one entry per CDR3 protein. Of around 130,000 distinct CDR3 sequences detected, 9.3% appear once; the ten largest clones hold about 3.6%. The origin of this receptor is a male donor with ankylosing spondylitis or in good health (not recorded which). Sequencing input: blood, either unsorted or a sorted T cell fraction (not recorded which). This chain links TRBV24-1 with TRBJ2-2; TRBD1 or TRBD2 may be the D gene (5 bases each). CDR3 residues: CATANGATNTGELFF. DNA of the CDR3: TGTGCCACCGCGAACGGGGCCACAAACACCGGGGAGCTGTTTTTT.